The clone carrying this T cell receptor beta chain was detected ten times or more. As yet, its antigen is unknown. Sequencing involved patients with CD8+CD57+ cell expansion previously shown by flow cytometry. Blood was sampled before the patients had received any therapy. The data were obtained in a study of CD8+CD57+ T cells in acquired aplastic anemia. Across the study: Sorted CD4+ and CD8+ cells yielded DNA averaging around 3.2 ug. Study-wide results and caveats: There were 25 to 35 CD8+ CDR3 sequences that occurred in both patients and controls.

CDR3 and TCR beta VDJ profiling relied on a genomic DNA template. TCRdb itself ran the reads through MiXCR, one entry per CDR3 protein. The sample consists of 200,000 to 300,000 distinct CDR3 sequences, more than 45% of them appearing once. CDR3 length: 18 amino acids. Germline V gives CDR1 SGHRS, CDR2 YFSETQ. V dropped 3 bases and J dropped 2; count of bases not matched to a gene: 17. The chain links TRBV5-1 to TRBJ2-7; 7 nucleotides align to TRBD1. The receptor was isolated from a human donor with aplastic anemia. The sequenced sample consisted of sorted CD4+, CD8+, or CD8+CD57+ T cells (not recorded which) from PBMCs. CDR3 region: CASSSSGTGAMLAYEQYF. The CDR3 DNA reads TGCGCCAGCAGCTCATCCGGAACAGGGGCCATGCTGGCCTACGAGCAGTACTTC.